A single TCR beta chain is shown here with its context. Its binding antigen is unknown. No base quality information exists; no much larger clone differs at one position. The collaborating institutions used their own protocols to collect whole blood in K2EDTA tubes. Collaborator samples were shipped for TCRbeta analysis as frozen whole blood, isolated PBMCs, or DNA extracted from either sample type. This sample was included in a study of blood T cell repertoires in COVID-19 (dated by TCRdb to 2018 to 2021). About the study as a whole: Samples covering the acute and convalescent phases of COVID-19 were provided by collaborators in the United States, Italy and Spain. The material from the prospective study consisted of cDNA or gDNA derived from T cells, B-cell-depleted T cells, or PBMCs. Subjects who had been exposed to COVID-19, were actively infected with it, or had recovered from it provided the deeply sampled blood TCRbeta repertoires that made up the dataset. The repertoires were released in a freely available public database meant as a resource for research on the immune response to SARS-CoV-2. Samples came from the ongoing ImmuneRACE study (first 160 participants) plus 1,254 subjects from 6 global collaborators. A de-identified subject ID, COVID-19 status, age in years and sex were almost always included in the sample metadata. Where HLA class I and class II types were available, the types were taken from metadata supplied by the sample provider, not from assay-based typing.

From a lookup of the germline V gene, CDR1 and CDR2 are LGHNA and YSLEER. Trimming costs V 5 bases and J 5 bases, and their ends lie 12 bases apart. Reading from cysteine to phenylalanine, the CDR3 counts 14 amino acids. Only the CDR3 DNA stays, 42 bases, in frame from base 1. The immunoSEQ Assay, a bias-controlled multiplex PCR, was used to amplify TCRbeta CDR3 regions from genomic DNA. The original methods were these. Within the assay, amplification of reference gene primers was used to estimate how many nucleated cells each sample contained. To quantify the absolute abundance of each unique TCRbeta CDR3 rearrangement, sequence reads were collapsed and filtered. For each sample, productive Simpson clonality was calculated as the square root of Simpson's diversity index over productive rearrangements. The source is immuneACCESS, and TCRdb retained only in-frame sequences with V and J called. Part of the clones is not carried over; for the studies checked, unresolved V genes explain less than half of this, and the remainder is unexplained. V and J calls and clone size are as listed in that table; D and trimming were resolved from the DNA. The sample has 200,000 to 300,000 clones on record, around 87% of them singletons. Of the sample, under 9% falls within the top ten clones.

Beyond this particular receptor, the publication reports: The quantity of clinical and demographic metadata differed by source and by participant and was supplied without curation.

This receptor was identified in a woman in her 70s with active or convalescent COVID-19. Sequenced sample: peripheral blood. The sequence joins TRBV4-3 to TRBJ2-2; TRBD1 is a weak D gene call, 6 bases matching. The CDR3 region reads CASSTLRGTGELFF. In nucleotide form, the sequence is TGCGCCAGCAGCACCCTCAGGGGAACCGGGGAGCTGTTTTTT.